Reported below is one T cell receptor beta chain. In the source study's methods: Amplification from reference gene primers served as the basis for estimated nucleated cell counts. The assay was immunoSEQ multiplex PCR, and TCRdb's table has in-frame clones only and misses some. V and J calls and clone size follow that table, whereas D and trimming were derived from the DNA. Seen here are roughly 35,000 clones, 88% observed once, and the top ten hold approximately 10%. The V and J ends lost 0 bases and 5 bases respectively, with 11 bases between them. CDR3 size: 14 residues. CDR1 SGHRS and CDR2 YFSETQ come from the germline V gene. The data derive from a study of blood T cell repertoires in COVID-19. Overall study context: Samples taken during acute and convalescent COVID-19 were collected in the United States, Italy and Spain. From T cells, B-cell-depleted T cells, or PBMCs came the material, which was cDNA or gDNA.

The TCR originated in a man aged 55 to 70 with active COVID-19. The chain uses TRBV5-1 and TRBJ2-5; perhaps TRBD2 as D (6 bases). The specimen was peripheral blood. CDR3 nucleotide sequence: TGCGCCAGCAGCTTGGAGGGGACTGGGGAGACCCAGTACTTC. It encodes CASSLEGTGETQYF.